The 32 T cell receptor beta chains below were found in one sample sequenced in a study of shared clonotypes between healthy human individuals. Profiling relied on immunoSEQ multiplex PCR, and the TCRdb table lists in-frame clones only, not all of them. Of about 2 million clones in the sample, approximately 95% were seen once. Sequenced: naive CD4+ T cells sorted from blood. Subset indicated: CD45RA+ positively selected. The receptors stem from a man between 18 and 29 years old in good health.

This clone has a single count. The genes are TRBV19 and TRBJ2-7; TRBD2 might be the D (6 bases). The CDR3 totals 12 residues. CDR1 and CDR2 from the germline V gene are LNHDA and SQIVND (reference sequence). Trimming cost V 10 bases and J 3 bases, with 13 bases left between them. The CDR3 spells CATGTSGYEQYF. The CDR3 coding sequence is TGTGCCACGGGGACTTCAGGCTACGAGCAGTACTTC.

Note on this clone: The sample carries other DNA sequences with the same CDR3. J is TRBJ1-2 and V is TRBV4-1, with a possible D match to TRBD1 (6 bases). The CDR3 spans 15 residues. Trimming removed 2 bases from V and 0 bases from J, with 10 bases in between. The germline CDR1 and CDR2 sequences are MGHRA and YSYEKL. The CDR3 protein is CASSQSDSTNYGYTF. CDR3 coding DNA: TGCGCCAGCAGCCAATCGGACAGTACTAACTATGGCTACACCTTC.

The chain employs TRBV5-5 and TRBJ2-4, with 7 bases identical to TRBD1. The CDR3 loop spans 14 amino acids. Per germline, CDR1 SGHKS and CDR2 YYEKEE (reference sequence). V dropped 3 bases and J dropped 5; count of bases not matched to a gene: 5. The DNA for the CDR3 is TGTGCCAGCAGCTACAGGGGTGTGGAAAACATTCAGTACTTC. This translates into CASSYRGVENIQYF.

This clone occurred many times. At the DNA level, this CDR3 is encoded by other sequences in the same sample as well. V is TRBV18 and J is TRBJ2-7, with TRBD1 identical over 7 bases. CDR3 length: 15 residues. Trimming at V came to 0 bases and at J to 4 bases, leaving 6 bases not matched to a gene. From germline, CDR1 is KGHSH and CDR2 LQKENI. This CDR3 is CASSPPGTVMYEQYF. In nucleotides, the CDR3 is TGTGCCAGCTCACCACCCGGGACAGTGATGTACGAGCAGTACTTC.

CDR3 sequence: CASSFGSGPPGELFF. CDR3 DNA: TGCGCCAGCAGCTTTGGATCGGGGCCCCCCGGGGAGCTGTTTTTT. The chain uses TRBV5-1 and TRBJ2-2, with D perhaps matching TRBD1 or TRBD2 (5 bases each). Germline-derived CDR1 and CDR2 are SGHRS and YFSETQ. Trimming pared 2 bases from V and 6 bases from J, leaving 14 bases between. The CDR3 has 15 amino acids.

The chain joins TRBV7-3 to TRBJ2-3, with D unclear. Germline V gives CDR1 SGHTA, CDR2 FQGTGA. The CDR3 length is 15 residues. The V end was cut by 3 bases, the J end by 0 bases, with 10 bases between. The CDR3 here is CASSFGRISTDTQYF. The CDR3, as DNA: TGTGCCAGCAGCTTCGGACGGATTAGCACAGATACGCAGTATTTT.

V gene TRBV11-2 combines with J gene TRBJ2-1; 11 bases are a match to TRBD2. CDR3 length: 15 residues. The germline gives CDR1 SGHAT, CDR2 FQNNGV. Trimming took 5 bases from V and 9 from J; bases not matched to a gene: 9. The CDR3 DNA reads TGTGCCAGCAGCCCGACTAGCGGGATTTCCCTTGAGCAGTTCTTC. It specifies CASSPTSGISLEQFF.

V and J are TRBV7-2 and TRBJ1-3; D is ambiguous. Per the germline V gene, CDR1 is SGHTA and CDR2 is FQGNSA. Trimming shortened V by 2 bases and J by 4 bases, and 6 bases separated the two germline ends. CDR3 length equals 13 residues. In DNA form, the CDR3 reads TGTGCCAGCAGCTTACGTAGGGGAAACACCATATATTTT. Its protein is CASSLRRGNTIYF.

A remark on this clone: Other DNA sequences in the same sample also yield this CDR3. This chain connects TRBV5-6 to TRBJ1-5, with no clear D. V was pared by 2 bases and J by 1 base, with 7 bases between. CDR3 length: 14 amino acids. CDR1 is SGHDT, CDR2 YYEEEE, per germline. Here the CDR3 reads CASSLGRSNQPQHF. In nucleotides, the CDR3 is TGTGCCAGCAGCTTAGGTCGCAGCAATCAGCCCCAGCATTTT.

This chain joins TRBV7-8 and TRBJ2-1; D is unresolved. The germline CDR1 and CDR2 sequences are SGHVS and FQNEAQ. The CDR3 has 14 amino acids. V lost 2 bases and J 1 base, leaving 6 bases between the germline ends. CDR3: CASSLPKSYNEQFF. The CDR3 DNA sequence: TGTGCCAGCAGCTTACCAAAATCCTACAATGAGCAGTTCTTC.

This chain connects TRBV30 to TRBJ2-2; D call uncertain. V gave up 0 bases and J gave up 1 base, with 9 bases separating them. Germline lookup yields CDR1 GTSNPN and CDR2 SVGIG (reference sequence). CDR3 size: 15 residues. This chain's CDR3 is CAWSVLSLNTGELFF. In DNA form, the CDR3 reads TGTGCCTGGAGTGTACTGAGCTTGAACACCGGGGAGCTGTTTTTT.

This chain connects TRBV9 to TRBJ2-5; perhaps TRBD2 as D (7 bases). Germline V gives CDR1 SGDLS, CDR2 YYNGEE. CDR3 length equals 17 residues. V was cut by 0 bases and J by 2 bases, with 17 bases left in between. Here the CDR3 reads CASSVGPSAGTQETQYF. The CDR3 DNA reads as TGTGCCAGCAGCGTAGGGCCATCAGCGGGGACACAAGAGACCCAGTACTTC.

V usage is TRBV6-5 and J usage is TRBJ2-1; D assignment may be TRBD1 or TRBD2 (5 bases each). Germline V gives CDR1 MNHEY, CDR2 SVGAGI. Trimming left V 4 bases short and J 8 bases short, with 21 bases between. The CDR3 length is 16 residues. CDR3 protein: CASSSFRQRLFDEQFF. DNA for the CDR3: TGTGCCAGCAGTTCCTTCCGACAGCGACTATTTGATGAGCAGTTCTTC.

This rearrangement joins TRBV29-1 to TRBJ2-1; 8 bases fit TRBD1. Losses at the gene ends were 4 bases for V and 8 bases for J; bases not matched to a gene: 7. Germline values: CDR1 SQVTM, CDR2 ANQGSEA. The CDR3 loop spans 13 amino acids. The CDR3 DNA reads TGCAGCGTTGCTACCAGGGGGCTCTATGAGCAGTTCTTC. It codes for CSVATRGLYEQFF.

Here the CDR3 DNA reads TGTGCCAGCAGCTCATGGGAAGATACGCAGTATTTT. Translating gives CASSSWEDTQYF. The chain has TRBV11-2 and TRBJ2-3; no firm D call. CDR3 length equals 12 residues. The ends were cut back, 4 bases at V and 5 bases at J, with 7 bases in the middle. Germline V gene sequence: CDR1 SGHAT, CDR2 FQNNGV.

V usage is TRBV7-2 and J usage is TRBJ2-3, with 9 bases aligning to TRBD2. V lost 5 bases, J lost 4 bases, and 19 bases stayed unmatched. There are 19 residues in the CDR3. Germline V gene data show CDR1 as SGHTA and CDR2 as FQGNSA. The CDR3 nucleotides read TGTGCCAGCAGCCCTTGGAGGCTAGCGGGAACCACACTCCCAGATACGCAGTATTTT. It specifies CASSPWRLAGTTLPDTQYF.

This clone was seen a few times. The chain couples TRBV9 to TRBJ1-4; D is possibly TRBD1 (5 bases). The CDR3 length is 15 residues. Germline V gene sequence: CDR1 SGDLS, CDR2 YYNGEE. Trimming removed 8 bases from V and 0 bases from J, with 14 bases in between. The chain's CDR3 is CASSRDATTNEKLFF. The DNA of the CDR3 is TGTGCCAGTTCTAGGGACGCCACAACTAATGAAAAACTGTTTTTT.

V is TRBV28 and J is TRBJ2-7; 8 bases are a match to TRBD1. CDR1 MDHEN and CDR2 SYDVKM come from the germline V gene. The CDR3 sequence is 16 residues long. Trimming at V came to 4 bases and at J to 7 bases, leaving 15 bases not matched to a gene. Here the CDR3 reads CASSSPSGQGSREQYF. CDR3 nucleotides: TGTGCCAGCAGTTCACCAAGTGGACAGGGAAGTCGGGAGCAGTACTTC.

This clone came up once. This chain uses TRBV30 with TRBJ2-5; 9 bases line up with TRBD2. The CDR3 is 13 amino acids. V gave up 0 bases and J gave up 7 bases; unmatched junction bases: 3. Per the germline V gene, CDR1 is GTSNPN and CDR2 is SVGIG (reference sequence). DNA of the CDR3: TGTGCCTGGAGTGTCGGGCGGGAGGGGACCCAGTACTTC. Translating it yields CAWSVGREGTQYF.

The chain employs TRBV6-5 and TRBJ2-7; TRBD2 is a possible D gene (6 bases). Looked up from germline, CDR1 is MNHEY and CDR2 is SVGAGI. Trimming cost V 0 bases and J 4 bases, with 13 bases left between them. The CDR3 length is 15 residues. The CDR3 DNA sequence: TGTGCCAGCAGTTACTCCGGGGGAAAAGGATACGAGCAGTACTTC. It translates to CASSYSGGKGYEQYF.

V and J are TRBV4-1 and TRBJ2-5, with unresolved D. Germline lookup yields CDR1 MGHRA and CDR2 YSYEKL. The V and J ends lost 5 bases and 3 bases respectively, with 13 bases between them. The CDR3 consists of 14 residues. The CDR3, as DNA: TGCGCCAGCAGCGACGGACGGATGAAAGAGACCCAGTACTTC. Protein sequence: CASSDGRMKETQYF.

This chain joins TRBV27 and TRBJ2-7; 12 bases fit TRBD2. Germline loops: CDR1 MNHEY, CDR2 SMNVEV (reference sequence). The CDR3 has 14 amino acids. Trimming removed 6 bases from V and 4 bases from J; junction bases left unmatched: 4. The CDR3 protein is CASRSSGGAYEQYF. The CDR3 DNA follows: TGTGCCAGCAGATCTAGCGGGGGGGCGTACGAGCAGTACTTC.

The chain is built from TRBV5-4 and TRBJ2-1; weak D call: TRBD2 (6 bases). Trimming removed 4 bases at V and 8 bases at J, with 19 bases between. The CDR3 has 15 amino acids. The V gene's germline CDR1 is SGHNT and CDR2 YYREEE (reference sequence). CDR3 loop: CASSIPGERIDEQFF. The CDR3 DNA sequence: TGTGCCAGCAGCATCCCGGGGGAGAGGATCGATGAGCAGTTCTTC.

About this clone itself: Other DNA sequences in this specimen translate into the identical CDR3. The chain has TRBV19 and TRBJ2-7, with 8 bases that match TRBD1. The CDR3 is 13 amino acids. Germline assignment: CDR1 LNHDA and CDR2 SQIVND (reference sequence). V shed 6 bases and J 2 bases; nucleotides not matched to a gene: 3. The CDR3 DNA is TGTGCCAGTAGGCGGACAGGGACCTACGAGCAGTACTTC. Protein: CASRRTGTYEQYF.

The count of this clone is one. The chain couples TRBV6-5 to TRBJ2-5; the D is unclear. V lost 0 bases and J 5 bases, leaving 13 bases between the germline ends. The CDR3 runs 15 residues. Germline V CDR1 and CDR2: MNHEY, SVGAGI. The DNA of the CDR3 is TGTGCCAGCAGTTACTCGAGCCCTGGCGTGGAGACCCAGTACTTC. This translates into CASSYSSPGVETQYF.

The V call is TRBV10-3, the J call TRBJ2-3; 8 bases agree with TRBD1. From germline, CDR1 is ENHRY and CDR2 SYGVKD. This CDR3 is 13 amino acids long. With 2 bases clipped from V and 7 bases from J, the junction kept 2 bases outside the gene matches. Here the CDR3 reads CAISETGGNTQYF. CDR3 nucleotides: TGTGCCATCAGTGAGACAGGGGGTAATACGCAGTATTTT.

This clone was counted once. V is TRBV30 and J is TRBJ1-2, with D perhaps matching TRBD1 (5 bases). The CDR3 loop spans 14 amino acids. Deletions cut 2 bases from V and 8 bases from J, with 18 bases between. The germline V gene has CDR1 GTSNPN and CDR2 SVGIG (reference sequence). The CDR3 loop is CAWSRGGDGGGYTF. CDR3 bases: TGTGCCTGGAGTAGGGGAGGGGATGGAGGCGGCTACACCTTC.

V usage is TRBV15 and J usage is TRBJ1-1, with D unresolved. Germline lookup yields CDR1 LNHNV and CDR2 YYDKDF (reference sequence). The CDR3 covers 13 residues. V lost 5 bases and J 1 base, leaving 8 bases between the germline ends. CDR3 DNA sequence: TGTGCCACCAGCGCCCGGGGGAACACTGAAGCTTTCTTT. It translates to CATSARGNTEAFF.

This chain connects TRBV29-1 to TRBJ1-6; 7 bases agree with TRBD1. The CDR3 sequence is 13 residues long. CDR1 is SQVTM, CDR2 ANQGSEA, per germline. V lost 4 bases, J lost 5 bases, and 2 bases stayed unmatched. In nucleotides, the CDR3 is TGCAGCGTTGCGGGACAGAATAATTCACCCCTCCACTTT. Amino acid sequence: CSVAGQNNSPLHF.

The V and J genes are TRBV5-6 and TRBJ1-5; D not resolved. Germline values: CDR1 SGHDT, CDR2 YYEEEE. The CDR3 spans 13 residues. V was cut by 4 bases and J by 5 bases, with 10 bases left in between. CDR3 protein: CASSVSVDQPQHF. The CDR3 DNA reads TGTGCCAGCAGCGTAAGCGTTGATCAGCCCCAGCATTTT.

Points on this clone: It may be a read error: a sequence one base away is much more abundant. The sample has other DNA sequences that encode this CDR3 too. This chain connects TRBV7-9 to TRBJ2-5, with D possibly being TRBD1 (5 bases). Trimming removed 4 bases at V and 5 bases at J, with 5 bases between. This CDR3 contains 11 residues. Germline V gives CDR1 SEHNR, CDR2 FQNEAQ (reference sequence). CDR3 region: CASSSGETQYF. DNA of the CDR3: TGTGCCAGCAGCTCAGGGGAGACCCAGTACTTC. Together with reference TRBV7-9 and TRBJ2-5, the CDR3 gives the full variable domain: DTGVSQNPRHKITKRGQNVTFRCDPISEHNRLYWYRQTLGQGPEFLTYFQNEAQLEKSRLLSDRFSAERPKGSFSTLEIQRTEQGDSAMYLCASSSGETQYFGPGTRLLVL.

Comment on this clone: Other DNA sequences from this sample encode an identical CDR3 as well. The genes are TRBV10-3 and TRBJ2-1; D not resolved. CDR3 length equals 14 residues. V lost 0 bases and J lost 1, with 4 bases in between. The germline V gene encodes CDR1 ENHRY and CDR2 SYGVKD. The CDR3 reads CAISESPSYNEQFF. The CDR3 DNA reads TGTGCCATCAGTGAGTCCCCGTCCTACAATGAGCAGTTCTTC.